The clone carrying this T cell receptor beta chain was counted a single time. The TCR beta repertoire was assessed by survey-level immunoSEQ sequencing. Assay used: immunoSEQ multiplex PCR; TCRdb lists only in-frame clones, some missing. Of 60,000 to 75,000 clones listed, 85% to 95% are singletons. Between the trimmed V and J ends, which lost 0 bases and 4 bases, there was a span of 10 bases. The CDR3 has 15 residues. In germline, CDR1 is MGHRA, CDR2 YSYEKL. The sequence derives from a man aged 35 to 55 with rheumatoid arthritis. The sequenced sample was PBMCs. J is TRBJ1-5 and V is TRBV4-1; unclear D gene. CDR3 sequence: CASSQEEEINQPQHF. For the CDR3, the DNA is TGCGCCAGCAGCCAAGAGGAGGAGATAAATCAGCCCCAGCATTTT.